This T cell receptor (beta chain) was retrieved from a study of tumor-infiltrating lymphocytes in primary liver carcinoma. It was from approximately 20-30 mg of unsorted bulk tissue that RNA and DNA were co-extracted. Synthesis of TCR beta cDNA was carried out from 450 to 500 ng total RNA with a constant-region primer. Three nested multiplex PCR rounds of slightly modified ARM-PCR generated TCR beta libraries. It was with TRBV1-TRBV30 forward primers and a C-beta reverse primer that the first two PCR rounds were run, at roughly 11 cycles each. TCRdb reprocessed the multiplex PCR reads with MiXCR, giving one entry per CDR3 protein. The table lists 20,000 to 25,000 distinct CDR3 sequences, over 75% of them singletons. The germline CDR1 and CDR2 sequences are SGHAT and FQNNGV. The CDR3 runs 11 residues.

This receptor was identified in a woman aged 30 to 39 with primary liver carcinoma and hepatitis B virus infection. The J gene is TRBJ1-1, the V gene TRBV11-2; the D gene is possibly TRBD1 (5 bases). Material for sequencing was liver tumor tissue from sampling region 1. The subset denotes: tumor region T1, superior pole. CDR3 in amino acids: CTSSPWTEAFF. In DNA form, the CDR3 reads TGTACTAGCAGCCCCTGGACAGAAGCTTTCTTT.